A selection of T cell receptor beta chains follows, all from one sample in a study of blood T cell repertoires in COVID-19. Repertoires were generated with immunoSEQ multiplex PCR, while TCRdb's copy carries only in-frame clones and drops some. The data show about 93,000 clones, about nine tenths seen once. Sequencing was done on a sample of peripheral blood. These receptors all come from a human donor with active COVID-19. The donor label of this sample is uncertain. CDR3s include the opening cysteine and the closing phenylalanine or tryptophan. Fields, in order: clone size, D gene, V gene, J gene, CDR3 DNA, CDR3 protein. D genes are given only for firm matches. Expanded clones are given a class, and other clones once, few, many or no size at all.

size: once
D: NA
V: TRBV7-8
J: TRBJ1-5
DNA: TGTGCCAGCAGCTTAGTGACACGGAGCAATCAGCCCCAGCATTTT
CDR3: CASSLVTRSNQPQHF

size: NA
D: TRBD2
V: TRBV7-2
J: TRBJ2-2
DNA: TGTGCCAGCAGCTCTCAACGGCGAGCGGGGGGGCGGCGCGGGGAGCTGTTTTTT
CDR3: CASSSQRRAGGRRGELFF

size: NA
D: NA
V: TRBV19
J: TRBJ2-1
DNA: TGTGCCAGTCTCGACTACTACAATGAGCAGTTCTTC
CDR3: CASLDYYNEQFF

size: NA
D: NA
V: TRBV25-1
J: TRBJ1-1
DNA: TGTGCCAGCAGTGAATCGCCAGTCACTGAAGCTTTCTTT
CDR3: CASSESPVTEAFF

size: NA
D: TRBD1
V: TRBV7-2
J: TRBJ2-5
DNA: TGTGCCAGCAGCTCAGGACAGGGCGGCCAAGAGACCCAGTACTTC
CDR3: CASSSGQGGQETQYF

size: NA
D: TRBD1
V: TRBV2
J: TRBJ2-3
DNA: TGTGCCAGCCGATCTTCGCAGGGGGCATCAGATACGCAGTATTTT
CDR3: CASRSSQGASDTQYF

size: once
D: NA
V: TRBV7-2
J: TRBJ1-1
DNA: TGTGCCAGCAGTCCCACAGGGAGCATTGAAGCTTTCTTT
CDR3: CASSPTGSIEAFF

size: NA
D: NA
V: TRBV18
J: TRBJ2-4
DNA: TGTGCCAGCTCACACGGACAGATAAACATTCAGTACTTC
CDR3: CASSHGQINIQYF

size: once
D: TRBD2
V: TRBV7-2
J: TRBJ2-7
DNA: TGTGCCAGCGGTCCGGAGCGGGGGATATACGAGCAGTACTTC
CDR3: CASGPERGIYEQYF

size: NA
D: NA
V: TRBV27
J: TRBJ2-3
DNA: TGTGCCAGCAGTCACCCGAACCCCCCTGGCCATACGCAGTATTTT
CDR3: CASSHPNPPGHTQYF

size: once
D: NA
V: TRBV12-3/TRBV12-4
J: TRBJ2-5
DNA: TGTGCCAGCAGTCGCGGACAGCAAGAGACCCAGTACTTC
CDR3: CASSRGQQETQYF

size: NA
D: NA
V: TRBV5-1
J: TRBJ1-1
DNA: TGCGCCAGCAGCTTTTTCGCGGGGGTGAACACTGAAGCTTTCTTT
CDR3: CASSFFAGVNTEAFF

size: NA
D: TRBD2
V: TRBV7-3
J: TRBJ2-1
DNA: TGTGCCAGCAGCTTACGGGGGACGAGCAGCGGGGCCAACAATGAGCAGTTCTTC
CDR3: CASSLRGTSSGANNEQFF

size: NA
D: TRBD2
V: TRBV15
J: TRBJ2-5
DNA: TGTGCCACCAGCAGAGGTCGAACCCTAGCGGGGCGAGAGACCCAGTACTTC
CDR3: CATSRGRTLAGRETQYF

size: NA
D: NA
V: TRBV4-2
J: TRBJ2-1
DNA: TGTGCCAGCAGCCAAGATAATACCTACAATGAGCAGTTCTTC
CDR3: CASSQDNTYNEQFF

size: NA
D: TRBD1
V: TRBV19
J: TRBJ1-1
DNA: TGTGCCAGTAGTATAGAGACAGGGTACACTGAAGCTTTCTTT
CDR3: CASSIETGYTEAFF

size: NA
D: TRBD1
V: TRBV6-5
J: TRBJ2-7
DNA: TGTGCCAGCAGTTACTCCCGACAGGGTTACTACGAGCAGTACTTC
CDR3: CASSYSRQGYYEQYF

size: NA
D: TRBD2
V: TRBV12-5
J: TRBJ2-1
DNA: TGTGCTAGTGGTTTGGTATCGGGGGGGGCCATTTCTGAGCAGTTCTTC
CDR3: CASGLVSGGAISEQFF

size: NA
D: NA
V: TRBV7-8
J: TRBJ2-3
DNA: TGTGCCAGCAGGTTATCTACGACTAGTACAGATACGCAGTATTTT
CDR3: CASRLSTTSTDTQYF

size: NA
D: NA
V: TRBV6-5
J: TRBJ1-2
DNA: TGTGCCAGCAGTTACCCGTCGGGAGCTGGCTACACCTTC
CDR3: CASSYPSGAGYTF

size: NA
D: NA
V: TRBV6-5
J: TRBJ1-3
DNA: TGTGCCAGCAGTCAGACGGAGTTCTCTGGAAACACCATATATTTT
CDR3: CASSQTEFSGNTIYF

size: few
D: TRBD1
V: TRBV4-2
J: TRBJ1-6
DNA: TGTGCCAGCAGCCAAGAAGCTAGGACAGGGTATGATTCACCCCTCCACTTT
CDR3: CASSQEARTGYDSPLHF

size: NA
D: TRBD1
V: TRBV7-9
J: TRBJ1-3
DNA: TGTGCCAGCAGCTTAGTAGGGGGACAGTTCATCTCTGGAAACACCATATATTTT
CDR3: CASSLVGGQFISGNTIYF

size: NA
D: TRBD1
V: TRBV27
J: TRBJ1-4
DNA: TGTGCCAGCAGTAAACTAGGACAGGGTTTGCCTAATGAAAAACTGTTTTTT
CDR3: CASSKLGQGLPNEKLFF

size: NA
D: TRBD1
V: TRBV29-1
J: TRBJ1-1
DNA: TGCAGCGTTGAAACAGGGGTGTGGACTGAAGCTTTCTTT
CDR3: CSVETGVWTEAFF

size: NA
D: TRBD2
V: TRBV5-1
J: TRBJ2-7
DNA: TGCGCCAGCAGGCAGGGGCTAGCGGGGTTTGGGGAGCAGTACTTC
CDR3: CASRQGLAGFGEQYF

size: NA
D: NA
V: TRBV9
J: TRBJ1-1
DNA: TGTGCCAGCAGCCCCCGCCCCCACTTCGGAGCTTTCTTT
CDR3: CASSPRPHFGAFF

size: NA
D: NA
V: TRBV19
J: TRBJ1-2
DNA: TGTGCCAGTAGTGTAGCCCCCGGAGGTAACTATGGCTACACCTTC
CDR3: CASSVAPGGNYGYTF

size: NA
D: TRBD1
V: TRBV27
J: TRBJ1-5
DNA: TGTGCCAGCAGTTTACGGGACAGATTATCGCCCCAGCATTTT
CDR3: CASSLRDRLSPQHF

size: NA
D: NA
V: TRBV19
J: TRBJ1-6
DNA: TGTGCCAGTAAATTGGCAGATTATTCACCCCTCCACTTT
CDR3: CASKLADYSPLHF

size: NA
D: TRBD2
V: TRBV7-9
J: TRBJ2-1
DNA: TGTGCCAGCAGCTTATTGCGGGGGGGCTTAAACAATGAGCAGTTCTTC
CDR3: CASSLLRGGLNNEQFF

size: NA
D: TRBD1
V: TRBV6-6
J: TRBJ1-2
DNA: TGTGCCAGCAGTTACAAGGGACAGGAGAACTATGGCTACACCTTC
CDR3: CASSYKGQENYGYTF

size: NA
D: TRBD2
V: TRBV5-6
J: TRBJ2-1
DNA: TGTGCCAGCAGCCTAAGCGGGGGGTCCTACAATGAGCAGTTCTTC
CDR3: CASSLSGGSYNEQFF

size: NA
D: NA
V: TRBV7-6
J: TRBJ2-2
DNA: TGTGCCAGCAGCCGCGCTAAAACCACCGGGGAGCTGTTTTTT
CDR3: CASSRAKTTGELFF

size: NA
D: NA
V: TRBV7-2
J: TRBJ1-1
DNA: TGTGCCAGCAGGGAATCTTTCGGGGCTTTCTTT
CDR3: CASRESFGAFF

size: NA
D: NA
V: TRBV3-1/TRBV3-2
J: TRBJ2-5
DNA: TGTGCTATAAGCCCGGCTAGTGCCTCAGAGACCCAGTACTTC
CDR3: CAISPASASETQYF

size: NA
D: NA
V: TRBV12-1
J: TRBJ2-1
DNA: TGTGCCAGCAGCTCGGGCGGGGGTGAAAATGAGCAGTTCTTC
CDR3: CASSSGGGENEQFF

size: medium-sized
D: NA
V: TRBV7-2
J: TRBJ1-5
DNA: TGTGCCAGCAGTTGGACAGGCAATCAGCCCCAGCATTTT
CDR3: CASSWTGNQPQHF

size: NA
D: NA
V: TRBV6-5
J: TRBJ1-1
DNA: TGTGCCAGCAGTTACGGGCCCAGAAGGACTGAAGCTTTCTTT
CDR3: CASSYGPRRTEAFF

size: NA
D: TRBD1
V: TRBV6-2/TRBV6-3
J: TRBJ1-2
DNA: TGTGCCAGCAGTTACAAGGACAGGGCTTATGGCTACACCTTC
CDR3: CASSYKDRAYGYTF